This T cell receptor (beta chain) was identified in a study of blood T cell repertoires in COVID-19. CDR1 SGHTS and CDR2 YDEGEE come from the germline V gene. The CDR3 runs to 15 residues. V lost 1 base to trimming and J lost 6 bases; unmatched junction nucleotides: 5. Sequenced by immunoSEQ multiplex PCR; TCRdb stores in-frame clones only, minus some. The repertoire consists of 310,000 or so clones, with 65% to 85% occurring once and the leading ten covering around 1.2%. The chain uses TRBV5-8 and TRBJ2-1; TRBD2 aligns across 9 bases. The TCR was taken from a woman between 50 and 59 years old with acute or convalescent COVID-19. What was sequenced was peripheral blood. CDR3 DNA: TGTGCCAGCAGCTTGCGGCTAGCGGGGACCAATGAGCAGTTCTTC. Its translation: CASSLRLAGTNEQFF.